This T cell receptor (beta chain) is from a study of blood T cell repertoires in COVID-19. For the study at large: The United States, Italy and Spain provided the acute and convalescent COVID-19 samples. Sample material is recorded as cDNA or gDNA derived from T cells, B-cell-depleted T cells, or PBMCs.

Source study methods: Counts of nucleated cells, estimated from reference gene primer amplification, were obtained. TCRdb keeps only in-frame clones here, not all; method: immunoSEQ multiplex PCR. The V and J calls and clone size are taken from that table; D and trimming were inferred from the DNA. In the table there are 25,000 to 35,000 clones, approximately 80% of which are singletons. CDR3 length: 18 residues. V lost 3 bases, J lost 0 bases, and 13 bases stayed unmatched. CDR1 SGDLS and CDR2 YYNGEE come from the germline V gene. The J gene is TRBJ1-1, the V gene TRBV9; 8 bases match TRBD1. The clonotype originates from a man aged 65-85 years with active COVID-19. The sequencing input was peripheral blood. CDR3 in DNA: TGTGCCAGCAGCGATGGACAGGGCGACCGTCTAATGAACACTGAAGCTTTCTTT. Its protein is CASSDGQGDRLMNTEAFF.